The 27 T cell receptor beta chains presented below share a single source sample, sequenced in a study of T cell clusters in autoimmune cytopenias. TRB was amplified from about 270 ng of peripheral blood genomic DNA per sample. TRB was amplified by touch-down multiplex PCR, primer pools A and B combined. TCRdb reanalyzed the multiplex PCR reads and collapses them to one entry per CDR3 protein, without DNA. The listing contains 6,100 or so distinct CDR3 sequences. The same sample was also studied in work on T cell repertoires in aging, cancer and after chemotherapy.

What was sequenced was peripheral blood. The receptors were gathered from a human donor in good health.

The chain couples TRBV7-9 to TRBJ2-3; the D gene TCRdb calls, TRBD2, cannot be checked with no DNA. The CDR3 sequence is 17 residues long. Germline lookup yields CDR1 SEHNR and CDR2 FQNEAQ (reference sequence). The CDR3 loop reads CASSPEGSGRRADTQYF.

The CDR3 loop reads CATPVRGHTDTQYF. The J gene is TRBJ2-3, the V gene TRBV24-1; the D gene TCRdb calls, TRBD1, cannot be checked with no DNA. The CDR3 length is 14 residues. The V gene's germline CDR1 is KGHDR and CDR2 SFDVKD.

The chain links TRBV6-2 or TRBV6-3 to TRBJ1-4; TCRdb lists TRBD1, though no DNA is available to test this call. CDR3 length equals 14 residues. Germline CDR1 MNHEY, CDR2 SVGEGT. CDR3 loop: CASMDRGRGEKLFF.

V is TRBV19 and J is TRBJ2-6. The length of the CDR3 is 16 residues. The germline V gene has CDR1 LNHDA and CDR2 SQIVND (reference sequence). CDR3 residues: CASSIYYGSGANVLTF.

This sequence joins TRBV5-5 and TRBJ1-5; the TCRdb call, TRBD1, lacks DNA for checking. Germline V gene sequence: CDR1 SGHKS, CDR2 YYEKEE (reference sequence). There are 14 residues in the CDR3. CDR3 sequence: CASSRTVSNQPQHF.

Its frequency marks this clonotype as medium-sized (0.01 to 0.1%). This sequence joins TRBV30 and TRBJ2-1; the TCRdb D gene call, TRBD2, has no DNA to confirm it. The CDR3 is made up of 21 amino acids. CDR1 is GTSNPN, CDR2 SVGIG, per germline (reference sequence). The CDR3 protein is CAWSGGMGLAGGRSSYNEQFF.

This clonotype is classed as medium-sized by frequency. The rearrangement uses TRBV6-2 or TRBV6-3 and TRBJ2-5. Germline V gene sequence: CDR1 MNHEY, CDR2 SVGEGT. The CDR3 is made up of 14 amino acids. The CDR3 here is CASSTVVGRETQYF.

Measured by frequency, this clonotype is medium-sized. The chain employs TRBV6-2 or TRBV6-3 and TRBJ2-5; the TCRdb call, TRBD1, lacks DNA for checking. The CDR3 sequence is 15 residues long. Germline V gives CDR1 MNHEY, CDR2 SVGEGT. Here the CDR3 reads CASSTRGEYRETQYF.

This clonotype is medium-sized by frequency. The V gene is TRBV5-6, the J gene TRBJ1-1. Germline CDR1 SGHDT, CDR2 YYEEEE. There are 11 residues in the CDR3. The CDR3 reads CASSVTSEAFF.

The chain has TRBV4-3 and TRBJ2-6; TCRdb gives TRBD1 as the D gene, but with no DNA this cannot be confirmed. The CDR3 spans 18 residues. Germline lookup yields CDR1 LGHNA and CDR2 YSLEER. This chain's CDR3 is CASSQDRQGAGGANVLTF.

This clonotype shows up as medium-sized by frequency. The chain combines TRBV29-1 with TRBJ2-3; TCRdb gives TRBD1 as the D gene, but with no DNA this cannot be confirmed. CDR1 SQVTM and CDR2 ANQGSEA come from the germline V gene. The CDR3 is 14 amino acids. The CDR3 loop is CSAFTDRGPDTQYF.

This clonotype is called medium-sized based on its frequency. V is TRBV19 and J is TRBJ2-2; checking the TCRdb D call of TRBD1 is not possible without DNA. Germline CDR1 LNHDA, CDR2 SQIVND (reference sequence). The CDR3 extends over 15 amino acids. CDR3 amino acids: CASSPDRNYNGELFF.

The chain employs TRBV25-1 and TRBJ1-3. Germline V gene sequence: CDR1 MGHDK, CDR2 SYGVNS. The CDR3 is 17 residues long. CDR3 sequence: CASSRGGRALSGNTIYF.

In terms of frequency, this clonotype is medium-sized. V is TRBV30 and J is TRBJ2-5. The germline V gene has CDR1 GTSNPN and CDR2 SVGIG (reference sequence). This CDR3 has 12 amino acids. This CDR3 is CAWSGVGETQYF.

The chain has TRBV12-3 or TRBV12-4 and TRBJ2-2. CDR3 length equals 16 residues. The CDR3 is CASSPRSQSLSGELFF.

The chain uses TRBV28 and TRBJ1-4. Germline CDR1 is MDHEN and CDR2 is SYDVKM. CDR3 size: 14 residues. The CDR3 here is CASRPEDRSEKLFF.

This clonotype is medium-sized by frequency. The V gene is TRBV19, the J gene TRBJ2-1. The germline gives CDR1 LNHDA, CDR2 SQIVND (reference sequence). The CDR3 is made up of 13 amino acids. CDR3 protein: CASSVADYNEQFF.

Measured by frequency, this clonotype is medium-sized. The gene calls are TRBV29-1 and TRBJ2-1. Germline V CDR1 and CDR2: SQVTM, ANQGSEA. The CDR3 runs 13 residues. The CDR3 sequence is CSVESWPINEQFF.

According to its frequency, this clonotype is medium-sized. V is TRBV5-4 and J is TRBJ2-1. Germline CDR1 and CDR2: SGHNT and YYREEE (reference sequence). CDR3 size: 13 residues. The CDR3 region is CASSLSPNNEQFF. The full variable domain, with the rest looked up from reference TRBV5-4 and TRBJ2-1, is ETGVTQSPTHLIKTRGQQVTLRCSSQSGHNTVSWYQQALGQGPQFIFQYYREEENGRGNFPPRFSGLQFPNYSSELNVNALELDDSALYLCASSLSPNNEQFFGPGTRLTVL.

Frequency places this clonotype as medium-sized. This sequence joins TRBV5-6 and TRBJ2-3. The CDR3 is 13 amino acids. In germline, CDR1 is SGHDT, CDR2 YYEEEE. The CDR3 loop reads CASSLDNTDTQYF.

This clonotype ranks as medium-sized in terms of frequency. This chain connects TRBV27 to TRBJ1-2; TCRdb designates TRBD1, a call that cannot be tested without DNA. CDR3 length equals 13 residues. Germline CDR1 is MNHEY and CDR2 is SMNVEV (reference sequence). CDR3 protein: CASSLGVAYGYTF.

The chain couples TRBV28 to TRBJ2-5; the TRBD1 assignment by TCRdb is unverifiable without DNA. The CDR3 has 13 residues. The germline gives CDR1 MDHEN, CDR2 SYDVKM. This CDR3 is CASSFGTPGTQYF.

This clonotype is medium-sized by frequency. The chain couples TRBV7-9 to TRBJ2-1; TCRdb outputs TRBD1, but without DNA this stays unchecked. The CDR3 totals 13 residues. CDR1 is SEHNR and CDR2 is FQNEAQ in the germline V gene (reference sequence). CDR3 region: CASSFVWGNEQFF.

The chain recombines TRBV27 with TRBJ1-6; TCRdb designates TRBD1, a call that cannot be tested without DNA. There are 18 residues in the CDR3. Germline assignment: CDR1 MNHEY and CDR2 SMNVEV (reference sequence). CDR3 residues: CASSLSTGHRGRDSPLHF.

CDR3 region: CSAREVLTDTQYF. V is TRBV20-1 and J is TRBJ2-3; TCRdb lists TRBD2, though no DNA is available to test this call. Germline V gene data show CDR1 as DFQATT and CDR2 as SNEGSKA (reference sequence). The CDR3 sequence is 13 residues long.

This clonotype is identified as medium-sized from frequency. The chain combines TRBV18 with TRBJ2-7; the TCRdb D gene call, TRBD2, has no DNA to confirm it. The CDR3 totals 13 residues. Germline V gives CDR1 KGHSH, CDR2 LQKENI. The CDR3 sequence is CASSLGTSGEQYF.

This sequence joins TRBV4-2 and TRBJ2-6; TCRdb's D gene call, TRBD1, goes unchecked for lack of DNA. This CDR3 has 18 amino acids. Germline values: CDR1 LGHNA, CDR2 YNFKEQ. CDR3 sequence: CASSRTGTGGLGANVLTF.